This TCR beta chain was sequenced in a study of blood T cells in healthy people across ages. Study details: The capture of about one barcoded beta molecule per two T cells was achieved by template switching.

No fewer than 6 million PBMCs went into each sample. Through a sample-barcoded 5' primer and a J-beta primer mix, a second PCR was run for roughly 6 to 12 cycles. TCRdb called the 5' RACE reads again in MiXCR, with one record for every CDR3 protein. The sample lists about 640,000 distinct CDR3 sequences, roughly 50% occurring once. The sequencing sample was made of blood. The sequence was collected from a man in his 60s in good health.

The CDR3 sequence is CASNPRGLPTDTQYF. Written as DNA, the CDR3 is TGCGCCAGCAATCCCAGGGGGCTCCCGACAGATACGCAGTATTTT. This sequence joins TRBV10-2 and TRBJ2-3, with 8 bases that match TRBD1. Germline V CDR1 and CDR2: WSHSY, SAAADI. V shed 7 bases, J shed 3 bases, and the junction held 9 bases outside the gene matches. The CDR3 length is 15 residues.